This is a list of T cell receptor beta chains from one sample in a study of cytomegalovirus exposure and HLA in healthy donors. TCRdb keeps only in-frame clones here, not all; method: immunoSEQ multiplex PCR. The top ten clones hold approximately 1.4% of a sample with more than 100,000 clones, 75% to 90% of them seen once. The source material was PBMCs. The receptor source for this set is a man between 35 and 55 years old in good health and CMV-seronegative. The CDR3 runs from the conserved cysteine through the conserved F or W. The order of the fields is clone size, J gene, V gene, D gene, CDR3 protein, CDR3 DNA. A D gene is named only where the DNA matches it firmly. Not all rows give a size; the values are once, few, many and, for expanded clones, a class.

>few|TRBJ1-2|TRBV18|TRBD1
CASSPLQGPEDYGYTF
TGTGCCAGCTCACCCCTACAGGGGCCAGAAGACTATGGCTACACCTTC
>.|TRBJ2-5|TRBV4-3|.
CASSQERQAWETQYF
TGCGCCAGCAGCCAAGAACGGCAGGCATGGGAGACCCAGTACTTC
>.|TRBJ2-5|TRBV12-5|.
CASGPSLAGETQYF
TGTGCTAGTGGTCCCTCACTAGCTGGGGAGACCCAGTACTTC
>.|TRBJ2-7|TRBV15|.
CATSVRDSGLGEQYF
TGTGCCACCAGCGTACGGGACAGCGGGTTGGGAGAGCAGTACTTC
>.|TRBJ2-5|TRBV14|.
CASSQGIQETQYF
TGTGCCAGCAGCCAAGGTATACAAGAGACCCAGTACTTC
>once|TRBJ1-1|TRBV7-3|TRBD1
CASSFQGAGTEAFF
TGTGCCAGCAGCTTCCAGGGGGCAGGAACTGAAGCTTTCTTT
>.|TRBJ2-7|TRBV6-5|TRBD1
CASSYSWTGNYEQYF
TGTGCCAGCAGTTACTCGTGGACAGGGAACTACGAGCAGTACTTC
>.|TRBJ2-3|TRBV5-8|TRBD2
CASSLRSGGGDTQYF
TGTGCCAGCAGCTTGAGAAGCGGGGGTGGAGATACGCAGTATTTT
>once|TRBJ1-2|TRBV10-3|TRBD1
CAISLTGEAGYTF
TGTGCCATCAGCCTTACAGGGGAGGCTGGCTACACCTTC
>.|TRBJ2-3|TRBV5-8|TRBD1
CASRHRETGSTDTQYF
TGTGCCAGCAGACACCGAGAGACAGGGAGCACAGATACGCAGTATTTT
>.|TRBJ2-7|TRBV21-1|.
CASSKGREREGTSSYEQYF
TGTGCCAGCAGCAAAGGGCGAGAACGGGAGGGCACCTCCTCCTACGAGCAGTACTTC
>.|TRBJ2-1|TRBV21-1|.
CASSKTPGLAGLSSYNEQFF
TGTGCCAGCAGCAAAACGCCGGGACTAGCGGGGTTGAGCTCCTACAATGAGCAGTTCTTC
>.|TRBJ2-7|TRBV5-1|TRBD1
CASSTRQGGDEQYF
TGCGCCAGCAGCACAAGACAGGGGGGCGACGAGCAGTACTTC
>.|TRBJ2-6|TRBV19|.
CASRIGSSGANALTF
TGTGCCAGTAGGATTGGTTCTTCTGGGGCCAACGCCCTGACTTTC
>.|TRBJ1-5|TRBV2|.
CASRAGLLHNQPQHF
TGTGCCAGCAGGGCGGGACTCCTCCACAATCAGCCCCAGCATTTT
>.|TRBJ2-7|TRBV6-7|TRBD1
CASSYRVGTDAYEQYF
TGTGCCAGCAGTTACCGGGTCGGGACAGACGCCTACGAGCAGTACTTC